Listed below are T cell receptor beta chains from one sample, sequenced in a study of cytomegalovirus exposure and HLA in healthy donors. Produced via immunoSEQ multiplex PCR; TCRdb's table is partial and in-frame only. Altogether some 140,000 clones are present, 70% to 85% being singletons, with the ten largest covering 25% to 30%. Sequenced: PBMCs. The receptors shown here come from a man younger than 45 in good health and CMV-seropositive. Each CDR3 is given with its conserved first and last residue. A D gene is named only where the DNA matches it firmly. Clone sizes are given selectively: once, few, many, or a class where the clone is expanded.

TRBV6-1	NA	TRBJ2-7	NA	TGTGCCAGCTCCCACCCCCCGGCCAGGGCCTACGAGCAGTACTTC	CASSHPPARAYEQYF
TRBV25-1	NA	TRBJ1-5	few	TGTGCCAGCAGTGTCGAGGAGGGCAATCAGCCCCAGCATTTT	CASSVEEGNQPQHF
TRBV2	NA	TRBJ1-2	NA	TGTGCCGGGGAAAAACAGGGTTCGGATGGCTACACCTTC	CAGEKQGSDGYTF
TRBV6-5	NA	TRBJ2-5	NA	TGTGCCAGCACAGGACAGCAAGAGACCCAGTACTTC	CASTGQQETQYF
TRBV5-1	TRBD2	TRBJ2-1	NA	TGCGCCAGCAGCTTGTTGTCGAGCGGGAGGCACAATGAGCAGTTCTTC	CASSLLSSGRHNEQFF
TRBV11-2	TRBD1	TRBJ1-2	NA	TGTGCCAGCAGCGCCGGGACAGGGGGCATCTATGGCTACACCTTC	CASSAGTGGIYGYTF
TRBV19	TRBD1	TRBJ1-5	NA	TGTGCCAGTAGTCTCACGGACAGGGTGATCGGTCAGCCCCAGCATTTT	CASSLTDRVIGQPQHF
TRBV6-5	NA	TRBJ1-1	NA	TGTGCCAGCATGCGCTCCTTGAACACTGAAGCTTTCTTT	CASMRSLNTEAFF
TRBV12-5	TRBD1	TRBJ1-1	NA	TGTGCTAGTGGTTTGTGGGAAAGGACAGGGGGCACTGAAGCTTTCTTT	CASGLWERTGGTEAFF
TRBV6-5	TRBD1	TRBJ2-5	NA	TGTGCCAGCAGTTGGACAGGGGGCCTCCAAGAGACCCAGTACTTC	CASSWTGGLQETQYF
TRBV5-1	TRBD1	TRBJ2-1	NA	TGCGCCAGCAGCTTGGAACTTGGACAGGGGACGAGCTCCTACAATGAGCAGTTCTTC	CASSLELGQGTSSYNEQFF
TRBV4-1	TRBD2	TRBJ2-7	NA	TGCGCCAGCAGCCAAGTTCCTAGCGGGAGGGGTGAGTACGAGCAGTACTTC	CASSQVPSGRGEYEQYF
TRBV2	TRBD1	TRBJ1-1	NA	TGTGCCAGCAGTGCGGGACAGGGGGCTGGGGACACTGAAGCTTTCTTT	CASSAGQGAGDTEAFF
TRBV6-5	NA	TRBJ2-7	NA	TGTGCCAGCCGGTACCTCTCCTACGAGCAGTACTTC	CASRYLSYEQYF
TRBV5-1	NA	TRBJ1-2	once	TGCGCCAGCAGCTTGGGACAGAACTATGGCTACACCTTC	CASSLGQNYGYTF
TRBV19	NA	TRBJ1-5	once	TGTGCCAGTAGTATCGCTGTGTCGGGTTTGGAGCCCCAGCATTTT	CASSIAVSGLEPQHF
TRBV9	TRBD1	TRBJ1-3	NA	TGTGCCAGCAGCGTAGCCGGACAGGGTGCGGGAAACACCATATATTTT	CASSVAGQGAGNTIYF
TRBV9	TRBD1	TRBJ2-1	NA	TGTGCCAGCAGCGGATCGACAGGGGGGTATGAGCAGTTCTTC	CASSGSTGGYEQFF
TRBV20-1	NA	TRBJ1-1	NA	TGCAGTGCTTTAAGCAACACTGAAGCTTTCTTT	CSALSNTEAFF
TRBV5-4	TRBD2	TRBJ2-1	NA	TGTGCCAGCAGCGATGGGACTAGCGGGAGTTCGGACTACAATGAGCAGTTCTTC	CASSDGTSGSSDYNEQFF
TRBV18	TRBD2	TRBJ2-7	NA	TGTGCCAGCTCACCAAAGACTAGCGGGAGGGTTTACGAGCAGTACTTC	CASSPKTSGRVYEQYF
TRBV7-8	NA	TRBJ1-5	NA	TGTGCCAGCAGCTTGGAGGGAATACAGCCCCAGCATTTT	CASSLEGIQPQHF
TRBV6-4	TRBD1	TRBJ1-2	NA	TGTGCCAGCAGGAGTCCGGGACAGATACGCTACACCTTC	CASRSPGQIRYTF
TRBV10-2	TRBD1	TRBJ2-1	NA	TGCGCCAGCAGTGGGCCCGGGACAGGGGTGCCCTACAATGAGCAGTTCTTC	CASSGPGTGVPYNEQFF
TRBV9	NA	TRBJ2-1	NA	TGTGCCAGCAGCGTGACAGTTAGCTCCTACAATGAGCAGTTCTTC	CASSVTVSSYNEQFF
TRBV2	TRBD1	TRBJ2-7	NA	TGTGCCAGCACCCGACAGGGGCCAACCTACGAGCAGTACTTC	CASTRQGPTYEQYF
TRBV11-2	TRBD1	TRBJ1-1	NA	TGTGCCAGCAGCTCCTTACAGGGGGTGAACACTGAAGCTTTCTTT	CASSSLQGVNTEAFF
TRBV10-3	NA	TRBJ2-7	NA	TGTGCCATCAGTGAGTCAGCTAGTAGGTACGAGCAGTACTTC	CAISESASRYEQYF
TRBV5-1	TRBD2	TRBJ2-1	NA	TGCGCCAGCAGCTTACTACCGGGACTAGCGGGGTTAAGCTCCTACAATGAGCAGTTCTTC	CASSLLPGLAGLSSYNEQFF
TRBV10-3	NA	TRBJ1-2	NA	TGTGCCATCAGTGCGACTAGGGGCTACACCTTC	CAISATRGYTF
TRBV7-2	NA	TRBJ1-1	NA	TGTGCCAGCAGCCCCCACCCGGTAAACACTGAAGCTTTCTTT	CASSPHPVNTEAFF
TRBV2	NA	TRBJ1-1	NA	TGTGCCAGCAGTGGTTCCCAGGGATTGAACACTGAAGCTTTCTTT	CASSGSQGLNTEAFF
TRBV5-6	NA	TRBJ1-1	NA	TGTGCCAGCAGCTTAGCAGGGCCCACTGAAGCTTTCTTT	CASSLAGPTEAFF
TRBV7-2	TRBD2	TRBJ2-3	NA	TGTGCCAGCAGCTTGGACGCACTAGCGGGAGAGGCAGATACGCAGTATTTT	CASSLDALAGEADTQYF
TRBV5-4	TRBD1	TRBJ1-2	NA	TGTGCCAGCAGCGTGGGACAGGGCTATGGCTACACCTTC	CASSVGQGYGYTF
TRBV9	TRBD1	TRBJ1-1	once	TGTGCCAGCAGCCCCGGGACAGGTTTGAACACTGAAGCTTTCTTT	CASSPGTGLNTEAFF
TRBV6-1	NA	TRBJ2-7	NA	TGTGCCAGCACCCGGTTCCGGGTTTCGGACGAGCAGTACTTC	CASTRFRVSDEQYF
TRBV5-6	NA	TRBJ1-1	NA	TGTGCCAGCAGCTTTCTTGACAGGCCTAACACTGAAGCTTTCTTT	CASSFLDRPNTEAFF
TRBV27	NA	TRBJ2-7	NA	TGTGCCAGCAGTTCCGACAGCTACGAGCAGTACTTC	CASSSDSYEQYF
TRBV9	NA	TRBJ2-3	NA	TGTGCCAGCAGCCGGGACTTAAGCACAGATACGCAGTATTTT	CASSRDLSTDTQYF
TRBV27	NA	TRBJ1-1	NA	TGTGCCAGCAGTTTAGGGGGGAGAAAAGGTGAAGCTTTCTTT	CASSLGGRKGEAFF
TRBV9	TRBD1	TRBJ1-3	once	TGTGCCAGCAGCCGCCGGACAGGGGACGTCTCTGGAAACACCATATATTTT	CASSRRTGDVSGNTIYF
TRBV11-3	TRBD2	TRBJ2-7	NA	TGTGCCAGCAGCTTATCTAGCGGACTCGAGCAGTACTTC	CASSLSSGLEQYF
TRBV6-6	NA	TRBJ2-2	NA	TGTGCCAGCAGTTACAGGTGGAGGGATGAGGCCGGGGAGCTGTTTTTT	CASSYRWRDEAGELFF
TRBV6-5	TRBD2	TRBJ2-1	few	TGTGCCAGCAGTACGGGACTAGCGGGTGAGCAGTTCTTC	CASSTGLAGEQFF
TRBV6-6	NA	TRBJ1-1	NA	TGTGCCAGCACCCAGGGGAACACTGAAGCTTTCTTT	CASTQGNTEAFF
TRBV6-5	NA	TRBJ1-1	NA	TGTGCCAGCAGTTACTCTGGAGGGCCTGAAGCTTTCTTT	CASSYSGGPEAFF
TRBV9	TRBD1	TRBJ1-6	NA	TGTGCCAGCAGCGTAGACCAGGGGGCAAATTCACCCCTCCACTTT	CASSVDQGANSPLHF
TRBV27	NA	TRBJ2-5	NA	TGTGCCAGCAGTTTCCCGGGGGAGACCCAGTACTTC	CASSFPGETQYF